This T cell receptor (beta chain) comes out of a study of beta chain features in type 1 diabetes. Study-level points and caveats: When Type 1 diabetes patients were examined, their TCRB CDR3s proved moderately but significantly shorter in all four CD4+ subsets. In cDNA sequencing, cells with high TCR expression could be over-represented.

Markers CD45RO/CCR7/CD25/CD127/CD95/CD27 served to sort CD4+ naive, central memory, regulatory and stem cell-like memory cells. As every portion of the isolated RNA was reverse transcribed, the sequencing read expressed TCRB transcripts. Roughly 3.6 million reads were obtained on average from naive, central memory and regulatory T cell samples. TCRdb's copy holds only in-frame clones and misses some; the assay was immunoSEQ multiplex PCR. The repertoire consists of over 120,000 clones, with 9% to 9.5% occurring once and the leading ten covering around 0.7%. Only a few counts were recorded for this clone. Its matching antigen is unknown. The germline V gene encodes CDR1 MDHEN and CDR2 SYDVKM. Trimming stripped 6 bases from V and 5 bases from J, with 25 bases between. The CDR3 loop spans 17 amino acids.

The TCR comes from a man between 18 and 29 years old in good health. This chain links TRBV28 with TRBJ1-2; D unclear. What was sequenced was central memory CD4+ T cells from blood. The CDR3 sequence is CASSSNGRVAGEYGYTF. In DNA form, the CDR3 reads TGTGCCAGCAGCTCAAATGGGAGGGTGGCAGGTGAATATGGCTACACCTTC.